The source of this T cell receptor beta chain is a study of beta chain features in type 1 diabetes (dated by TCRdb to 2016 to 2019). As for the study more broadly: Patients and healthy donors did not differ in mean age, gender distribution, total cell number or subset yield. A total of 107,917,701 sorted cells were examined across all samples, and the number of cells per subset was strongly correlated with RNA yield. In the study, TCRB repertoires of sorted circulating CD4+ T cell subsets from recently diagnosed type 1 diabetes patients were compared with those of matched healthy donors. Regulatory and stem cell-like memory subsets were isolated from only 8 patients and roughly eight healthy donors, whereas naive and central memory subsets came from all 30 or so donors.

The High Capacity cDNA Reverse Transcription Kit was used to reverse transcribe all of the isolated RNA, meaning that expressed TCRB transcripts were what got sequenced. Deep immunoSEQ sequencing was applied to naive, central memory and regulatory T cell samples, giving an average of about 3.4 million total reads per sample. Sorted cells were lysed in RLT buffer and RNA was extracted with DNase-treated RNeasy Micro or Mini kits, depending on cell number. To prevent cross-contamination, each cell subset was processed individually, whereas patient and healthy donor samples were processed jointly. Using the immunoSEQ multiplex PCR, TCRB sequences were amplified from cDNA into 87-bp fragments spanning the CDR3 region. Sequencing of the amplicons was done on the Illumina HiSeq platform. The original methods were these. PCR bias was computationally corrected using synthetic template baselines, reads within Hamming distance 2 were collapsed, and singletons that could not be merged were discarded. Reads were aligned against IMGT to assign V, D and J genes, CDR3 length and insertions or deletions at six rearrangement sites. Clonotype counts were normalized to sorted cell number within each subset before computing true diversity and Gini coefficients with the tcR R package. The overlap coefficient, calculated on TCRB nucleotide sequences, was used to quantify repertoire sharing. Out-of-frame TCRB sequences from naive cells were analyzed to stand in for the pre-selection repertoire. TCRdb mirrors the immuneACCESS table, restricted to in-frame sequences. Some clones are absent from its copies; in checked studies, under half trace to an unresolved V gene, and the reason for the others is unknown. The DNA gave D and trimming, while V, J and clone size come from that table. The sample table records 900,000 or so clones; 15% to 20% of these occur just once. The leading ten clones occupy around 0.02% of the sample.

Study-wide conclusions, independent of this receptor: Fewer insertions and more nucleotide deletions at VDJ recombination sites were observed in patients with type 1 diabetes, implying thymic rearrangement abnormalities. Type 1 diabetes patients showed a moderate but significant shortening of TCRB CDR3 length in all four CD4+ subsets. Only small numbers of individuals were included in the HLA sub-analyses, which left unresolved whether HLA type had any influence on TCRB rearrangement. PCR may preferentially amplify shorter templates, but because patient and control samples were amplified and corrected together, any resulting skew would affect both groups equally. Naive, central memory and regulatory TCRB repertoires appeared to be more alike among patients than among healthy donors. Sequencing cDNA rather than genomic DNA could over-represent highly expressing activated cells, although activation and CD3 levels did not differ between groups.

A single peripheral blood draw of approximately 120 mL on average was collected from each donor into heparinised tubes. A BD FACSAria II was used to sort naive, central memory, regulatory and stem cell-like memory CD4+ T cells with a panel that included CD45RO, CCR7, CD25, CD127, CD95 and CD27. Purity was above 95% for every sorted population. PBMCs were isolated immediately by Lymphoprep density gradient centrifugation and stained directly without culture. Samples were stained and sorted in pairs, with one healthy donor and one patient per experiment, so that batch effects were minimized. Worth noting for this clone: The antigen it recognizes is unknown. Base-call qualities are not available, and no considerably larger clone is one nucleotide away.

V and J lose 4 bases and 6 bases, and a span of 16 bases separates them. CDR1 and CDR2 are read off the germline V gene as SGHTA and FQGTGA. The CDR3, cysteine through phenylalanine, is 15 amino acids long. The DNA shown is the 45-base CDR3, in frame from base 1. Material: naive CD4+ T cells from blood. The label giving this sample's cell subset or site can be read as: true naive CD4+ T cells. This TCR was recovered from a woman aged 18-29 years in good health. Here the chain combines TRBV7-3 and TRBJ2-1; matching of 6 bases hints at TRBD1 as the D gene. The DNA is TGTGCCAGCAGCTGGACAGCAAGTATGACCAATGAGCAGTTCTTC. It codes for CASSWTASMTNEQFF.